This T cell receptor (beta chain) is from a study of cytomegalovirus exposure and HLA in healthy donors. Study findings and constraints: An analysis was carried out later, and it reportedly showed fewer N-insertions in an Asian-associated ancestry cluster than the 666-donor mean. In a later analysis, at a false discovery rate of 0.05, about 15,000 TCR beta sequences were associated with HLA alleles.

PCR was performed using 60 Vbeta and 13 Jbeta primers. Sequenced by immunoSEQ multiplex PCR; TCRdb stores in-frame clones only, minus some. The data hold 110,000 to 150,000 clones, with roughly three quarters observed a single time. About this clone: The target antigen is unknown.

The receptor's source is a man aged 60-69 years in good health and CMV-seronegative. The sample consisted of PBMCs.

CDR3 nucleotide sequence: TGTGCCAGCAGCGACGCGACTAAAAGAGTCGCCGGGGAGCTGTTTTTT. Its translation: CASSDATKRVAGELFF. The chain employs TRBV5-6 and TRBJ2-2, with D possibly TRBD2 on 5 matching bases. The CDR3 runs to 16 residues. Deletions cut 4 bases from V and 6 bases from J, with 19 bases between. CDR1 is SGHDT and CDR2 is YYEEEE in the germline V gene. The full variable domain, rest sourced from reference TRBV5-6 and TRBJ2-2, is DAGVTQSPTHLIKTRGQQVTLRCSPKSGHDTVSWYQQALGQGPQFIFQYYEEEERQRGNFPDRFSGHQFPNYSSELNVNALLLGDSALYLCASSDATKRVAGELFFGEGSRLTVL.